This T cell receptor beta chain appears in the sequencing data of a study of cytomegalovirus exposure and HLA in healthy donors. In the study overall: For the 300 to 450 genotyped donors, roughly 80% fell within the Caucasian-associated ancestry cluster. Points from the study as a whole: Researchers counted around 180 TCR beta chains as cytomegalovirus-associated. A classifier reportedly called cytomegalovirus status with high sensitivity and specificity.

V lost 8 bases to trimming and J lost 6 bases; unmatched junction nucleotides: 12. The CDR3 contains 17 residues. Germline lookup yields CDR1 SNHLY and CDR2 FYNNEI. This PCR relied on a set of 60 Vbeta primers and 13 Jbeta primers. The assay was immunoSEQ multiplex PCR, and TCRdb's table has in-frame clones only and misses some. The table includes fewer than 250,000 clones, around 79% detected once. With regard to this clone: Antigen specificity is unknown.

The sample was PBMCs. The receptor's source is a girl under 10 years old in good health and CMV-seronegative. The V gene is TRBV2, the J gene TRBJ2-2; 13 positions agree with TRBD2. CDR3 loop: CASDLLGLAGAAGELFF. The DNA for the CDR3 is TGTGCCAGCGATCTGCTAGGACTAGCGGGAGCGGCCGGGGAGCTGTTTTTT.